This T cell receptor (beta chain) is from a study of shared clonotypes between healthy human individuals. For the study at large: The plates for each donor numbered three CD4 naive, three CD4 memory, two CD8 naive and one CD8 memory. Study results and caveats: Among the subsets, naive ones generally showed larger estimated richness than memory ones.

Turning to this clone: The antigen is not known.

The CDR3 is made up of 15 amino acids. Germline values: CDR1 SGHDN, CDR2 FVKESK. V shed 4 bases and J shed 1 base, with 12 bases lying between them. What CD8 memory combined were CD45RO+ cells and CCR7-negative CD45RA+ TemRA cells. Sorted-subset replicate PCR reactions were performed with about 210 ng DNA, corresponding to roughly 29,000 T cell genomes. The table came from immunoSEQ multiplex PCR; TCRdb's copy has only in-frame clones and leaves some out. The table has just over 95,000 clones, 67% seen once. The receptor comes from a man aged 25 to 40 in good health. J is TRBJ2-3 and V is TRBV14; D ambiguous. Sequencing was done on a sample of memory CD8+ T cells sorted from blood. The subset: CD45RO+ cells pooled with CCR7-negative TemRA cells. Written as DNA, the CDR3 is TGTGCCAGCAGCCTCCCCCGGAGCGGCACAGATACGCAGTATTTT. Translating gives CASSLPRSGTDTQYF.